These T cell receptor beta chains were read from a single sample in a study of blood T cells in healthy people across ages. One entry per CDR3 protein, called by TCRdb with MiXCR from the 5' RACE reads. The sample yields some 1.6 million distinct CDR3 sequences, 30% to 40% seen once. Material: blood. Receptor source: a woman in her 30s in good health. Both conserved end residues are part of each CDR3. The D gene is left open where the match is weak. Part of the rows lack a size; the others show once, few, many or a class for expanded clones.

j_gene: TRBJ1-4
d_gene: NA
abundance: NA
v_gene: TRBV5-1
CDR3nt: TGCGCCAGCAGCTCCCGAGACCCTTCAGGCCGCACCAATGAAAAACTGTTTTTT
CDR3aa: CASSSRDPSGRTNEKLFF

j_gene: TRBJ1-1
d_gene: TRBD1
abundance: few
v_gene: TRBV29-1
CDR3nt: TGCAGCGTTTCCCCCGACAGGGGTGTGATCATGAACACTGAAGCTTTCTTT
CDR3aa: CSVSPDRGVIMNTEAFF

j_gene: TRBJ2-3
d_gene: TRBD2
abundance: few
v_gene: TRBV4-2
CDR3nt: TGTGCCAGCAGCCAAGAGGGACTAGCGGGAGGGAGCACAGATACGCAGTATTTT
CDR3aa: CASSQEGLAGGSTDTQYF

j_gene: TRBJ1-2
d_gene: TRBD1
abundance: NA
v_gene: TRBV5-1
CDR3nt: TGTGCCAGCAGCTTGGGGGGGACAGGGATCTATGGCTACACCTTC
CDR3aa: CASSLGGTGIYGYTF

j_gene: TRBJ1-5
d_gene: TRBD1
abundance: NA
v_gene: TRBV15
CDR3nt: TGTGCCACTGCCGGGACAGGGAATAGGCAGCCCCAGCATTTT
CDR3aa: CATAGTGNRQPQHF

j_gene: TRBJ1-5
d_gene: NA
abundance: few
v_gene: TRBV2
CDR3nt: TGTGCCAGCAGTCTCACAGGGAAGGGACAGCCCCAGCATTTT
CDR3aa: CASSLTGKGQPQHF

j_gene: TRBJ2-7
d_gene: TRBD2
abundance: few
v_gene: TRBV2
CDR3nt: TGTGCCAGCAGCTTAGGACGTAGCGGGACCTACTACGAGCAGTACTTC
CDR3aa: CASSLGRSGTYYEQYF

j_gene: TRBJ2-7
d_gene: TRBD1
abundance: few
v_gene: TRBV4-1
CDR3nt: TGCGCCAGCAGCCAACGGGTGTGGCAGGGGGTCGGGGAGCAGTACTTC
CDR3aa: CASSQRVWQGVGEQYF

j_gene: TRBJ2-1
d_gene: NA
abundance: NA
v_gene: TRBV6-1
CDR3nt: TGTGCCAGCAGTGGGCGGGAGGTACAGGGGGCTGAAAATGAGCAGTTCTTC
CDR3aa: CASSGREVQGAENEQFF

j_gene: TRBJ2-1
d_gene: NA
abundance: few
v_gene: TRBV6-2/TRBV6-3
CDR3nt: TGTGCCAGCAGTTACTCAGTGAGCAATGAGCAGTTCTTC
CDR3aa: CASSYSVSNEQFF

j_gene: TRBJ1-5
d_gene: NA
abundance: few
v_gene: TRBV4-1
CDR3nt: TGCGCCAGCAGCCAAGAAGGAGGGGCGTTGGGTCCCCAGCATTTT
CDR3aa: CASSQEGGALGPQHF

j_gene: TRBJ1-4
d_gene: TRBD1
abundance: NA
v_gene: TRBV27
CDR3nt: TGTGCCAGCAGAAACACCGGGACAGGGGAGGGAAAACTGTTTTTT
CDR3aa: CASRNTGTGEGKLFF

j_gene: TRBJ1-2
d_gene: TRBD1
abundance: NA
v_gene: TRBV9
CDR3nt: TGTGCCAACAGCGTAGCCATGACAGGGATGAATGGCTACACCTTC
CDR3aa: CANSVAMTGMNGYTF

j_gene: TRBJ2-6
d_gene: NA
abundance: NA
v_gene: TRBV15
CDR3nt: TGTGCCACCAGCACACGGAGTCCTGGGGCCAACATCCTGACTTTC
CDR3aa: CATSTRSPGANILTF